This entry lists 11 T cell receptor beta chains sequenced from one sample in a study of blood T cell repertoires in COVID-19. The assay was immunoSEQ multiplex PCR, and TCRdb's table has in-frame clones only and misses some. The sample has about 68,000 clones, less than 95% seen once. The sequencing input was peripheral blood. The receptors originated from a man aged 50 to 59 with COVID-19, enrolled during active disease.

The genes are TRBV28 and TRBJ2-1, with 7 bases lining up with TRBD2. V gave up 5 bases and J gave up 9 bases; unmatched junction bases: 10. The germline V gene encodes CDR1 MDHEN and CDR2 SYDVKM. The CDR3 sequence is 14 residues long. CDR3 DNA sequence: TGTGCCAGCAGTATTAGCGGGTGGGCGAGTGAGCAGTTCTTC. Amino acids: CASSISGWASEQFF.

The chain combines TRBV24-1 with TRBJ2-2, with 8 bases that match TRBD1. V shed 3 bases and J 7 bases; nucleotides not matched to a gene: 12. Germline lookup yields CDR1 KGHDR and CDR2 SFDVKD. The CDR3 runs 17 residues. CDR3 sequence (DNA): TGTGCCACCAGTGATAATGTCGCAGGGGGCGACGTCGGGGAGCTGTTTTTT. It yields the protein CATSDNVAGGDVGELFF.

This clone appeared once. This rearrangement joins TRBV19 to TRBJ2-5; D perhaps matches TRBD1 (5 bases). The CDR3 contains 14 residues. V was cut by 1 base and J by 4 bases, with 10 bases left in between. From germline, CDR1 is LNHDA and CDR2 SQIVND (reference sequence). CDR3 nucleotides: TGTGCCAGTAGTATAGTCCCAGGGTTAGAGACCCAGTACTTC. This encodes CASSIVPGLETQYF.

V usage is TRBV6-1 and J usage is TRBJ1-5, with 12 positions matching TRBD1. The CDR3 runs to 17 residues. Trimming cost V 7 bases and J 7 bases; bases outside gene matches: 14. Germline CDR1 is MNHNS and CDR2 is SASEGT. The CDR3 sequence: CASNDRDRGQLWQPQHF. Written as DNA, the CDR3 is TGTGCCAGCAATGACCGGGACAGGGGGCAACTCTGGCAGCCCCAGCATTTT.

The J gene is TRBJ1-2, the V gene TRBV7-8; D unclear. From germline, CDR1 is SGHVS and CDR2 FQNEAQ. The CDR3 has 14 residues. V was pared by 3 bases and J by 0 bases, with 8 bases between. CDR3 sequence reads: CASSLVGANYGYTF. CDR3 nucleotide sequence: TGTGCCAGCAGCTTGGTGGGAGCTAACTATGGCTACACCTTC.

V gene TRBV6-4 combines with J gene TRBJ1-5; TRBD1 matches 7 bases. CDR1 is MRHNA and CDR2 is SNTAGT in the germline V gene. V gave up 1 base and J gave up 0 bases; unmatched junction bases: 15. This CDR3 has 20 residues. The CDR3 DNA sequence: TGTGCCAGCAGTGACTGGGGTGCTTTGGCAGGGGGAAATAGCAATCAGCCCCAGCATTTT. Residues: CASSDWGALAGGNSNQPQHF.

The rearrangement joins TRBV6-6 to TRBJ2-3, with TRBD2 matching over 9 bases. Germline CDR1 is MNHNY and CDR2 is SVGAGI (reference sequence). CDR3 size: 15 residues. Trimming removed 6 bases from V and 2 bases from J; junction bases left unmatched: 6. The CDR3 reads CASSLAGSVTDTQYF. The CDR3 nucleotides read TGTGCCAGCAGCCTAGCGGGAAGCGTCACAGATACGCAGTATTTT.

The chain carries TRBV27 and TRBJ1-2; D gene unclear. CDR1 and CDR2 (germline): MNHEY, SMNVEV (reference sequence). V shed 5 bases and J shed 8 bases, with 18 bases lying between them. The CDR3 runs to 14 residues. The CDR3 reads CASSPTKAAGGYTF. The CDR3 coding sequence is TGTGCCAGCAGTCCTACAAAGGCGGCGGGCGGCTACACCTTC.

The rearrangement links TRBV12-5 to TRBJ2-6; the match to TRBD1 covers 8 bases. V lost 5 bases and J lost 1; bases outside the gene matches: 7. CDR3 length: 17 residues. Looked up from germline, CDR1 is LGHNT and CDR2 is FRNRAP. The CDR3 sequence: CASGRTGIRSGANVLTF. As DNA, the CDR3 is TGTGCTAGTGGTCGGACAGGGATTAGGTCTGGGGCCAACGTCCTGACTTTC.

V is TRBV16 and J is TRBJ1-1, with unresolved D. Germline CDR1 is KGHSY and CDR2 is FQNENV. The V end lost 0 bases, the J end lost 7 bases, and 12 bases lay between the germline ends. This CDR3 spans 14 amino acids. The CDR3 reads CASSQSPRTFEAFF. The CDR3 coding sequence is TGTGCCAGCAGCCAATCACCCAGGACTTTTGAAGCTTTCTTT. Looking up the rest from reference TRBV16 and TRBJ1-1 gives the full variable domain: GEEVAQTPKHLVRGEGQKAKLYCAPIKGHSYVFWYQQVLKNEFKFLISFQNENVFDETGMPKERFSAKCLPNSPCSLEIQATKLEDSAVYFCASSQSPRTFEAFFGQGTRLTVV.

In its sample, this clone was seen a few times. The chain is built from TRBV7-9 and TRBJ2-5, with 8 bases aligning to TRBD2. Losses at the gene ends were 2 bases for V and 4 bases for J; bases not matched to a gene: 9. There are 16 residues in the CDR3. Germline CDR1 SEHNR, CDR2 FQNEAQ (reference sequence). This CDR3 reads CASSLRFAAGVETQYF. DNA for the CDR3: TGTGCCAGCAGCTTAAGGTTTGCAGCGGGAGTAGAGACCCAGTACTTC.